This T cell receptor beta chain was observed in a study of T-cell memory formation after mild COVID-19. At the level of the study: Across donors, TCR clusters were largely donor specific.

Study results and caveats: Of the contracting clones, CD4+ ones lay mainly in CM and EM, and CD8+ ones in EMRA. Still unconfirmed is whether the second-wave clones peaking on day 37 recognized SARS-CoV-2.

The ends were cut back, 6 bases at V and 14 bases at J, with 17 bases in the middle. This CDR3 is built from 12 residues. This clonotype was observed a handful of times. Its matching antigen is unknown. TCRdb re-derived calls from the 5' RACE reads in MiXCR, one entry per CDR3 protein. The repertoire has 560,000 or so distinct CDR3 sequences, around 15% of them found once; the top ten carry 8.1%. The chain carries TRBV12-3 or TRBV12-4 and TRBJ2-1, with D possibly being TRBD1 (6 bases). This TCR came from an adult woman who had mild COVID-19 (a few samples of this study predate the infection). Cell type and time point are not known. Sequencing used PBMCs or a T cell subset sorted from them (not recorded which). The CDR3 reads CASRLGQSVKFF. For the CDR3, the DNA is TGTGCCAGCAGACTTGGACAGAGTGTGAAGTTCTTC.